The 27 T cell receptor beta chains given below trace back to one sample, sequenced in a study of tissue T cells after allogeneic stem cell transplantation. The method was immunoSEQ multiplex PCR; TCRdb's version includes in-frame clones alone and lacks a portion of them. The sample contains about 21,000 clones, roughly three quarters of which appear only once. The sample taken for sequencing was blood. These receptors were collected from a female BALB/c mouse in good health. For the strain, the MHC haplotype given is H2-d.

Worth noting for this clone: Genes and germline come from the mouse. Here the CDR3 reads CASSDSHEQYF. The DNA read from the CDR3 is TGTGCCAGCAGTGATAGCCATGAACAGTAC. The chain uses TRBV13-1 and TRBJ2-7, with D uncertain. The read terminates 1 residue before the CDR3 end, so the remaining end is supplied by the germline J gene. The CDR3 totals 11 residues. Trimming took off 1 base at V and 5 bases at J, with 4 bases between the two ends. In germline, CDR1 is NSHNY, CDR2 SYGAGN.

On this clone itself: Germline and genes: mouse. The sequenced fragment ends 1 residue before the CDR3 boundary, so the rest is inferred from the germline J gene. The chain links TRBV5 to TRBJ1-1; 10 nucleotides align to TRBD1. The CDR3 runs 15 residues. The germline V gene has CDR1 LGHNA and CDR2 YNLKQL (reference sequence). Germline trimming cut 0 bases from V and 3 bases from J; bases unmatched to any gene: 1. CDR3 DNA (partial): TGTGCCAGCAGCCAAGATGGGACAGGGGACACAGAAGTCTTC. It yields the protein CASSQDGTGDTEVF. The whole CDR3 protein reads CASSQDGTGDTEVFF.

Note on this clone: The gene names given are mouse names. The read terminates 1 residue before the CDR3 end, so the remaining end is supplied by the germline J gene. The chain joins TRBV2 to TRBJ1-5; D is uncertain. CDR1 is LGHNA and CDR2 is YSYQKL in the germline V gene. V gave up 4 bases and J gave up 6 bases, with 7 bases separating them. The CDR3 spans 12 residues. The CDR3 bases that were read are TGTGCCAGCAGCCCCCCCGGCCAGGCTCCGCTT. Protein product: CASSPPGQAPL. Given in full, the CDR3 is CASSPPGQAPLF. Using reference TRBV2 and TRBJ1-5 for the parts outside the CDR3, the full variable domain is DPKIIQKPKYLVAVTGSEKILICEQYLGHNAMYWYRQSAKKPLEFMFSYSYQKLMDNQTASSRFQPQSSKKNHLDLQITALKPDDSATYFCASSPPGQAPLFGEGTRLSVL.

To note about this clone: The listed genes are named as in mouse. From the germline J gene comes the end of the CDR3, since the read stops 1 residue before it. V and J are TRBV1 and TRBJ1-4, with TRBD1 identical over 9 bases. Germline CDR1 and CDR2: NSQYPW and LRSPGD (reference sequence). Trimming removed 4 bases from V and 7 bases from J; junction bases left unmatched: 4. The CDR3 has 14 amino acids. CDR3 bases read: TGCACCTGCAGTGATACAGGGGGCTTCGAAAGATTATTT. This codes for CTCSDTGGFERLF. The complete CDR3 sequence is CTCSDTGGFERLFF. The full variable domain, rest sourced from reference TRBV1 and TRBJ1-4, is VTLLEQNPRWRLVPRGQAVNLRCILKNSQYPWMSWYQQDLQKQLQWLFTLRSPGDKEVKSLPGADYLATRVTDTELRLQVANMSQGRTLYCTCSDTGGFERLFFGHGTKLSVL.

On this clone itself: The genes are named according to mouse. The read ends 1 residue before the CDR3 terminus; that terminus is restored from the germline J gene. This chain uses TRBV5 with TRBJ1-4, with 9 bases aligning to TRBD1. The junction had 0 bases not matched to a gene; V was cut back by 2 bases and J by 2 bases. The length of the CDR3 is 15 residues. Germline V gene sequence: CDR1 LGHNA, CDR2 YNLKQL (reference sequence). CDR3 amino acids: CASSQTGGSNERLFF. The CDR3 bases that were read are TGTGCCAGCAGCCAAACAGGGGGCTCCAACGAAAGATTATTT.

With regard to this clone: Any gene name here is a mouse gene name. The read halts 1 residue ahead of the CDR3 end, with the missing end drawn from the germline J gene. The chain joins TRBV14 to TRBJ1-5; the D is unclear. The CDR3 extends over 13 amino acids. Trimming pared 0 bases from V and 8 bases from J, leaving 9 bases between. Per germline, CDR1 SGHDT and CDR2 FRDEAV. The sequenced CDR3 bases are TGTGCCAGCAGTTTCTGGGGTGTCGAGGCTCCGCTT. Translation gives CASSFWGVEAPL. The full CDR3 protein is CASSFWGVEAPLF.

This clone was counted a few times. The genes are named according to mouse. The covered CDR3 bases are TGTGCCAGCAGCCAAGATTCAAACTCCGACTACACC. Residues: CASSQDSNSDYT. The whole CDR3 is CASSQDSNSDYTF. This chain joins TRBV5 and TRBJ1-2; unclear D gene. Sequencing ends 1 residue short of the CDR3 end; the germline J gene provides the rest. CDR3 length: 13 amino acids. Trimming removed 0 bases from V and 0 bases from J, with 2 bases in between. Germline V lookup: CDR1 LGHNA, CDR2 YNLKQL (reference sequence).

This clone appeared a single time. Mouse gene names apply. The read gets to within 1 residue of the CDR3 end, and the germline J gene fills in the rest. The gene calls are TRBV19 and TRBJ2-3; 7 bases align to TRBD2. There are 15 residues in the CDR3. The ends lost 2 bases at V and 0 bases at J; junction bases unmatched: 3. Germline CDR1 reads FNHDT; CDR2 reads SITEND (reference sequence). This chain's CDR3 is CASSIWGSSAETLYF. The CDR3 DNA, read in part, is TGTGCCAGCAGTATCTGGGGGTCTAGTGCAGAAACGCTGTAT.

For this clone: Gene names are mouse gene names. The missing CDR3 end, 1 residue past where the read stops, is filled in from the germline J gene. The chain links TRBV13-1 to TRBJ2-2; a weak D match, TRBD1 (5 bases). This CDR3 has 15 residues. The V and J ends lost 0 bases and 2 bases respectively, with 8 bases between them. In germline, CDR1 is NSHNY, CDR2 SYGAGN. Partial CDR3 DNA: TGTGCCAGCAGTGATGAGCCAGGGAACACCGGGCAGCTCTAC. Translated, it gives CASSDEPGNTGQLY. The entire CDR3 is CASSDEPGNTGQLYF.

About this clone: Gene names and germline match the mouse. The CDR3 sequence is CGARIRDKKDTQYF. CDR3 bases read: TGTGGTGCTAGGATCCGGGACAAAAAAGACACCCAGTAC. The V and J genes are TRBV20 and TRBJ2-5; tentatively, D is TRBD1 (6 bases). From the germline J gene comes the end of the CDR3, since the read stops 1 residue before it. The CDR3 is 14 amino acids. CDR1 is GFQATS, CDR2 STVNSAI, per germline. Trimming removed 2 bases from V and 4 bases from J, with 13 bases in between.

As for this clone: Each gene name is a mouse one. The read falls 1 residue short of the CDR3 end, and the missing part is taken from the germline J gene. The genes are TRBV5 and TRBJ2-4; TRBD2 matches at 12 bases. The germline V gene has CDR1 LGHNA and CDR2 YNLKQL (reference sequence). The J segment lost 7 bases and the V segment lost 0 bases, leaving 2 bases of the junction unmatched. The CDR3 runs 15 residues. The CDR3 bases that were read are TGTGCCAGCAGCCAAGAGGGGGACTGGGGGGACACCTTGTAC. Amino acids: CASSQEGDWGDTLY. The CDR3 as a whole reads CASSQEGDWGDTLYF.

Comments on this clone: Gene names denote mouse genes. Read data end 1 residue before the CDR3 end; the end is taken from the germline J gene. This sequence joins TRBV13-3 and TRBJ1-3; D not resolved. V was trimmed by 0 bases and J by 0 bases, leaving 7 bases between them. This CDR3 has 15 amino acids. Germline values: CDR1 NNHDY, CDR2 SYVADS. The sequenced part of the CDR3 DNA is TGTGCCAGCAGTGATGGGGCACTTTCTGGAAATACGCTCTAT. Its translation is CASSDGALSGNTLY. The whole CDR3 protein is CASSDGALSGNTLYF.

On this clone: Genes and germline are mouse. The CDR3 DNA, read in part, is TGTGCCAGCAGCCGGGACAGGGGTAGTCAAAACACCTTGTAC. Translation: CASSRDRGSQNTLY. In full, the CDR3 is CASSRDRGSQNTLYF. This chain connects TRBV5 to TRBJ2-4; 10 nucleotides agree with TRBD1. The read finishes 1 residue shy of the CDR3 end, and the germline J gene is used to complete it. Trimming at V came to 4 bases and at J to 0 bases, leaving 1 base not matched to a gene. The length of the CDR3 is 15 residues. Germline values: CDR1 LGHNA, CDR2 YNLKQL (reference sequence).

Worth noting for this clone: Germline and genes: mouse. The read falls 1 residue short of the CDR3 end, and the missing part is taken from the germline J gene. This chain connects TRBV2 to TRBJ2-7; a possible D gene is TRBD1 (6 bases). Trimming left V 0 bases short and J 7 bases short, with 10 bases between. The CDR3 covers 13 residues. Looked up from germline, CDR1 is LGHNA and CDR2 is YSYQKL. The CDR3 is CASSQDQRGEQYF. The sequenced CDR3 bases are TGTGCCAGCAGCCAAGATCAGAGGGGGGAACAGTAC.

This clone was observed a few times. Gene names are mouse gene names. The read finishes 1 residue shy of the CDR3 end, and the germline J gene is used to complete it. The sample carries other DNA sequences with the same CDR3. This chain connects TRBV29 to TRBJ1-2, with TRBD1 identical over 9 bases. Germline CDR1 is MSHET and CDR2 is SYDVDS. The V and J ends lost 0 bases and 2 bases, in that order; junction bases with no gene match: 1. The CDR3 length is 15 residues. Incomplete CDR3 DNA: TGTGCTAGCAGTTTATCACAGGGGGCTAACTCCGACTACACC. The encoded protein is CASSLSQGANSDYT. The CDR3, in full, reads CASSLSQGANSDYTF.

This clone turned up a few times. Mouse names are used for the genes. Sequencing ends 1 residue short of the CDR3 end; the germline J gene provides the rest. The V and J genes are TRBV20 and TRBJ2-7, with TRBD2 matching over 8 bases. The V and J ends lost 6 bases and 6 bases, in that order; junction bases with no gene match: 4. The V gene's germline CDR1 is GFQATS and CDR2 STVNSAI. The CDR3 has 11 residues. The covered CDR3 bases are TGTGGTGCCTGGACTGGGCGTGAACAGTAC. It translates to CGAWTGREQY. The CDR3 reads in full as CGAWTGREQYF.

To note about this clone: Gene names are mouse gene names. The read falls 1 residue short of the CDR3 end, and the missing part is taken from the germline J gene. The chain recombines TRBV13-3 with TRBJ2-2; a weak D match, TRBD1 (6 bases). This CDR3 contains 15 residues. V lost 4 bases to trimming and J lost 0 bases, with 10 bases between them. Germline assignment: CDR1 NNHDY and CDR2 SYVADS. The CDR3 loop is CASSTGTTNTGQLYF. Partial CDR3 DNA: TGTGCCAGCAGTACCGGGACAACAAACACCGGGCAGCTCTAC.

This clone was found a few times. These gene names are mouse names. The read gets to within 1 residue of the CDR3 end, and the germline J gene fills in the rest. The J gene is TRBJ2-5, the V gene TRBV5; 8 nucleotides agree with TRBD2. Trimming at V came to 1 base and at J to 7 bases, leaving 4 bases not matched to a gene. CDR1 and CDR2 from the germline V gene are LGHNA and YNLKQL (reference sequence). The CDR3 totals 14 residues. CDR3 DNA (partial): TGTGCCAGCAGCCAAGCTGGGGGGACAAACACCCAGTAC. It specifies CASSQAGGTNTQY. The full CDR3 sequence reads CASSQAGGTNTQYF.

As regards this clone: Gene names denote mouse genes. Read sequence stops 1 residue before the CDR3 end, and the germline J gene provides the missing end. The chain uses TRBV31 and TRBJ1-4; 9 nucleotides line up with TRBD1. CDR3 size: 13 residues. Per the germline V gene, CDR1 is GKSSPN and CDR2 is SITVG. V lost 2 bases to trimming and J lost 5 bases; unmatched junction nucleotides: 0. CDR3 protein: CAWSGTGNERLFF. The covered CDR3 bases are TGTGCCTGGAGTGGGACAGGGAACGAAAGATTATTT.

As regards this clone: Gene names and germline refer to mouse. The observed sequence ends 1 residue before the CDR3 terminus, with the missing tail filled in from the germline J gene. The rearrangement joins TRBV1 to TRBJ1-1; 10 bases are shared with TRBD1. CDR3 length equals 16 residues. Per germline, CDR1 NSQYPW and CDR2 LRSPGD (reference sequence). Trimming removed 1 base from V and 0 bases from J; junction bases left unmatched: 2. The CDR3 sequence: CTCSAGTGGANTEVFF. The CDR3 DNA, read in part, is TGCACCTGCAGTGCAGGGACAGGGGGGGCAAACACAGAAGTCTTC.

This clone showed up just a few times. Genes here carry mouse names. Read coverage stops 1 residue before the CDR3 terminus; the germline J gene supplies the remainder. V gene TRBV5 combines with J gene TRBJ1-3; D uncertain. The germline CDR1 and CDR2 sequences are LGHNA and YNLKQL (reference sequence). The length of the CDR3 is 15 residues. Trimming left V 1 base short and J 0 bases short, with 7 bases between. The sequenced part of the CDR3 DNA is TGTGCCAGCAGCCAAGGACATCCTTCTGGAAATACGCTCTAT. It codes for CASSQGHPSGNTLY. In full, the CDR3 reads CASSQGHPSGNTLYF.

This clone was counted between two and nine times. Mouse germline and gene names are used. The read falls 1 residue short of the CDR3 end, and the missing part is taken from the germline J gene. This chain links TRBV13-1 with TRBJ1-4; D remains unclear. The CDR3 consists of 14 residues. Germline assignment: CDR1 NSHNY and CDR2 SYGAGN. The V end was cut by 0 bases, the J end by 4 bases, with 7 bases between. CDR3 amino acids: CASSDANNNERLFF. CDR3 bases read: TGTGCCAGCAGTGATGCGAACAACAACGAAAGATTATTT.

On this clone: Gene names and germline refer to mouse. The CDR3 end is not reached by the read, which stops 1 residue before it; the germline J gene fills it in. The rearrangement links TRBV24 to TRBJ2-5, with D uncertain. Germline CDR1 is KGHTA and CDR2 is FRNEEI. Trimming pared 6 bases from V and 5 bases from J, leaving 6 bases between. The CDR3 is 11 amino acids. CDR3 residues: CASSPPDTQYF. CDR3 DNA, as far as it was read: TGTGCCAGCAGCCCCCCAGACACCCAGTAC.

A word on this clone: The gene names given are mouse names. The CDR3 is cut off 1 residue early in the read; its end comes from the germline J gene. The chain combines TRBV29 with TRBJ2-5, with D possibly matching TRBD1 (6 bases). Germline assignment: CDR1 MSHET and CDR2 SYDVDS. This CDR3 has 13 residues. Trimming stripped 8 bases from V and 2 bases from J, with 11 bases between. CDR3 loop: CASDTGPQDTQYF. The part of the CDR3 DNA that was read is TGTGCTAGCGATACAGGGCCCCAAGACACCCAGTAC.

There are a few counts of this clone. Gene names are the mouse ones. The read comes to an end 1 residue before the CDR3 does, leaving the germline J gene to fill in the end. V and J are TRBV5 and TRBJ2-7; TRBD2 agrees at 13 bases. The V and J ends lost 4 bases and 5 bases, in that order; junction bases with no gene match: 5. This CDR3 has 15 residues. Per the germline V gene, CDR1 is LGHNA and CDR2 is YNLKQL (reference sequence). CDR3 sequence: CASSPLDWGGDEQYF. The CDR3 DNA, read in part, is TGTGCCAGCAGCCCCCTGGACTGGGGGGGCGATGAACAGTAC.

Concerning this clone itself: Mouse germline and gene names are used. CDR3: CASSDGAGGEGAEQFF. CDR3 DNA (partial): TGTGCCAGCAGTGATGGGGCTGGGGGGGAAGGAGCTGAGCAGTTC. V is TRBV13-3 and J is TRBJ2-1; 9 nucleotides agree with TRBD2. The CDR3 end lies 1 residue beyond the end of the read and is filled in from the germline J gene. Trimming at V came to 0 bases and at J to 7 bases, leaving 8 bases not matched to a gene. The CDR3 is 16 amino acids. Germline CDR1 reads NNHDY; CDR2 reads SYVADS.

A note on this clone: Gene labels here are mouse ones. CDR3 sequence: CASRGDAYAEQFF. The DNA read from the CDR3 is TGTGCCAGCAGGGGGGACGCCTATGCTGAGCAGTTC. The chain joins TRBV4 to TRBJ2-1; TRBD1 or TRBD2 may be the D gene (5 bases each). The read ends 1 residue early relative to the CDR3; the germline J gene fills the gap. Germline V gene lookup returns CDR1 LGHDT and CDR2 YNNKQL (reference sequence). Trimming cost V 6 bases and J 3 bases, with 9 bases left between them. The CDR3 loop spans 13 amino acids.